This TCR beta chain comes out of a study of T cells in Graves' hyperthyroidism and ophthalmopathy. About the study: Before treatment of any kind, peripheral blood was taken at initial diagnosis.

RNA transcripts gave rise to amplified TCR beta CDR3 regions. The HTBI set primed first-round TCR CDR3 RT-PCR. TCRdb reanalysed the multiplex PCR reads using MiXCR and keeps one entry per CDR3 protein. This repertoire shows under 550,000 distinct CDR3 sequences, roughly 13% found once; its top ten account for 4% to 6.5%. Not enrolled were patients with uncontrolled infection, other autoimmune disease, pregnancy or lactation. Study-wide points: Ophthalmopathy cases were set apart from stable hyperthyroidism by a 13 V-J model. Blood shared most expanded thyroid clonotypes above 0.001.

In the case of this clonotype: Its specificity is not known.

The source is a woman younger than 30 with Graves' hyperthyroidism. The sequencing input was blood.

The CDR3 protein is CASRETVNQPQHF. The CDR3 region has the DNA TGTGCCAGCAGAGAGACGGTGAATCAGCCCCAGCATTTT. The chain uses TRBV6-1 and TRBJ1-5; D is uncertain. Germline V gene lookup returns CDR1 MNHNS and CDR2 SASEGT. V was shortened by 6 bases and J by 4 bases, with 10 bases between the two germline ends. The CDR3 contains 13 residues.